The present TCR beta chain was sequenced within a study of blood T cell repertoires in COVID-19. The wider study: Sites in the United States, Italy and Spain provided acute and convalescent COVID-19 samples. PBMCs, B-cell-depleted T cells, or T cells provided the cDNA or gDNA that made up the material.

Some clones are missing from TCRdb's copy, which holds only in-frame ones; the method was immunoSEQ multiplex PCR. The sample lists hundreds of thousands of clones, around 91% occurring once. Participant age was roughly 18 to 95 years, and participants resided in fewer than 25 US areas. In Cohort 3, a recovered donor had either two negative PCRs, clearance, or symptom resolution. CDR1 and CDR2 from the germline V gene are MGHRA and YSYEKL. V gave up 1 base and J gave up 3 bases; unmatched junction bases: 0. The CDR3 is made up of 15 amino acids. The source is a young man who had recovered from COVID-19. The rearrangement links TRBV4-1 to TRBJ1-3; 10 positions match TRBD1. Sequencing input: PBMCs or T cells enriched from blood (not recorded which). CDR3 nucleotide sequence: TGCGCCAGCAGCCAAGGGGACAGGGGTGGAAACACCATATATTTT. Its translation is CASSQGDRGGNTIYF.